The 21 T cell receptor beta chains listed next were all sequenced from one sample in a study of post-analysis software for immune sequencing data. Findings and caveats of the study: Patients carried five TRBV segments more frequently than controls did, and TRBV5-6, TRBV5-1 and TRBV20-1 were among them.

Prepared TCR beta cDNA libraries contained unique molecular identifiers. Each CDR3 protein is one row after TCRdb ran MiXCR on the PCR reads. The sample records 700,000 to 800,000 distinct CDR3 sequences, roughly 30% being singletons. No antigens are known for them. The specimen was blood. The receptors were sampled from a girl aged 5 to 17 with multiple sclerosis.

This chain connects TRBV28 to TRBJ2-3, with D possibly matching TRBD2 (7 bases). The length of the CDR3 is 15 residues. Looked up from germline, CDR1 is MDHEN and CDR2 is SYDVKM. With 4 bases removed from V and 3 bases from J, the gap between germline ends came to 14 bases. The CDR3 here is CASSSRGGATDTQYF. The CDR3 DNA reads TGTGCCAGCAGTTCTCGAGGGGGGGCAACAGATACGCAGTATTTT.

V usage is TRBV5-1 and J usage is TRBJ2-3, with D unclear. CDR1 SGHRS and CDR2 YFSETQ come from the germline V gene. V was pared by 3 bases and J by 3 bases, with 8 bases between. CDR3 length: 13 amino acids. As DNA, the CDR3 is TGCGCCAGCAGCTCGGTTGGAACAGATACGCAGTATTTT. Its translation: CASSSVGTDTQYF. The full variable domain, rest sourced from reference TRBV5-1 and TRBJ2-3, is KAGVTQTPRYLIKTRGQQVTLSCSPISGHRSVSWYQQTPGQGLQFLFEYFSETQRNKGNFPGRFSGRQFSNSRSEMNVSTLELGDSALYLCASSSVGTDTQYFGPGTRLTVL.

V gene TRBV9 combines with J gene TRBJ1-1; D not resolved. This CDR3 comprises 15 residues. V gave up 0 bases and J gave up 1 base, with 10 bases separating them. Germline V gene data show CDR1 as SGDLS and CDR2 as YYNGEE. CDR3 sequence reads: CASSVGPGRNTEAFF. The DNA of the CDR3 is TGTGCCAGCAGCGTAGGACCGGGGAGGAACACTGAAGCTTTCTTT.

The rearrangement uses TRBV7-8 and TRBJ2-1; 11 bases fit TRBD2. The CDR3 extends over 16 amino acids. Per the germline V gene, CDR1 is SGHVS and CDR2 is FQNEAQ. After removal of 4 bases from V and 2 bases from J, the junction contained 4 bases not matched to a gene. The CDR3 region is CASSSGTSGPYNEQFF. CDR3 nucleotides: TGTGCCAGCAGCTCCGGGACTAGCGGCCCCTACAATGAGCAGTTCTTC.

This chain connects TRBV12-3 or TRBV12-4 to TRBJ1-2; no reliable D call. The V end was cut by 6 bases, the J end by 6 bases, with 14 bases between. The CDR3 has 13 amino acids. CDR3 protein: CASRSTGLNGYTF. The DNA for the CDR3 is TGTGCCAGCAGATCGACCGGTTTGAATGGCTACACCTTC.

Points on this clonotype: Germline and junction disagree at one end, which may indicate a read error. The rearrangement uses TRBV20-1 and TRBJ2-3, with TRBD2 as a possible D gene (8 bases). CDR3 length equals 12 residues. Germline V gene data show CDR1 as DFQATT and CDR2 as SNEGSKA (reference sequence). The chain's CDR3 is CSAPGGTDTQNF. In nucleotides, the CDR3 is TGCAGTGCCCCGGGGGGGACAGATACGCAGAATTTT.

The chain couples TRBV3-1 to TRBJ2-5, with D hard to call. The CDR3 runs to 14 residues. V shed 4 bases and J shed 1 base, with 10 bases lying between them. Germline loops: CDR1 LGHDT, CDR2 YNNKEL (reference sequence). The CDR3, as DNA: TGTGCCAGCAGCCCCCGTCGGAGCCAAGAGACCCAGTACTTC. Translated, it gives CASSPRRSQETQYF.

The chain links TRBV13 to TRBJ2-2; 11 bases align to TRBD1. The length of the CDR3 is 16 residues. Germline trimming cut 5 bases from V and 5 bases from J; bases unmatched to any gene: 7. Germline V gene sequence: CDR1 PRHDT, CDR2 FYEKMQ (reference sequence). CDR3 sequence: CASSPRGQGGTGELFF. CDR3 DNA sequence: TGTGCCAGCAGCCCTCGGGGACAGGGGGGTACCGGGGAGCTGTTTTTT.

This rearrangement joins TRBV5-1 to TRBJ1-1; 7 nucleotides line up with TRBD1. Germline V gives CDR1 SGHRS, CDR2 YFSETQ. This CDR3 contains 15 residues. The junction had 6 bases not matched to a gene; V was cut back by 0 bases and J by 4 bases. The CDR3 loop reads CASSLAGGGSTEAFF. The DNA of the CDR3 is TGCGCCAGCAGCTTGGCAGGGGGTGGTAGCACTGAAGCTTTCTTT.

This rearrangement joins TRBV9 to TRBJ1-2; D unresolved. Looked up from germline, CDR1 is SGDLS and CDR2 is YYNGEE. V was pared by 3 bases and J by 2 bases, with 2 bases between. The CDR3 totals 11 residues. Here the CDR3 DNA reads TGTGCCAGCAGCGCCAACTATGGCTACACCTTC. Translating gives CASSANYGYTF.

This clonotype was recorded at least ten times. The V gene is TRBV29-1, the J gene TRBJ2-7, with D unclear. Trimming stripped 2 bases from V and 5 bases from J, with 7 bases between. This CDR3 contains 11 residues. Germline V gene lookup returns CDR1 SQVTM and CDR2 ANQGSEA. The DNA of the CDR3 is TGCAGCGTTGAATTGGTGGACGAGCAGTACTTC. This codes for CSVELVDEQYF.

The J gene is TRBJ2-1, the V gene TRBV25-1, with D perhaps being TRBD1 or TRBD2 (5 bases each). This CDR3 has 13 amino acids. CDR1 MGHDK and CDR2 SYGVNS come from the germline V gene. Trimming took off 0 bases at V and 10 bases at J, with 10 bases between the two ends. CDR3: CASSEYPGQEQFF. The CDR3 bases are TGTGCCAGCAGTGAATATCCGGGGCAGGAGCAGTTCTTC.

This clonotype was seen at least ten times. Compared with germline, one end of the junction differs, possibly owing to a read error. The chain couples TRBV5-1 to TRBJ2-5, with D maybe TRBD1 (5 bases). The CDR3 covers 13 residues. Germline loops: CDR1 SGHRS, CDR2 YFSETQ. The CDR3 spells CASSLGWGETQYF. The CDR3 DNA follows: TGTGCCAGCAGCTTAGGGTGGGGCGAGACCCAGTACTTC.

This chain joins TRBV3-1 and TRBJ2-3; 11 nucleotides agree with TRBD1. The trim removed 4 bases at V and 6 bases at J, leaving 3 bases unmatched. The CDR3 contains 14 residues. Germline V gene lookup returns CDR1 LGHDT and CDR2 YNNKEL (reference sequence). CDR3 sequence reads: CASSRTGGWDTQYF. The CDR3 nucleotides are TGTGCCAGCAGCCGGACAGGGGGCTGGGATACGCAGTATTTT.

This clonotype turned up a few times. V is TRBV29-1 and J is TRBJ1-1, with D uncertain. Germline-derived CDR1 and CDR2 are SQVTM and ANQGSEA. CDR3 length: 10 residues. V was cut by 6 bases and J by 11 bases, with 13 bases left in between. CDR3 amino acids: CSVIDGWAFF. Written as DNA, the CDR3 is TGCAGCGTCATTGACGGGTGGGCTTTCTTT.

The J gene is TRBJ2-3, the V gene TRBV5-1; 7 bases agree with TRBD1. V dropped 3 bases and J dropped 3; count of bases not matched to a gene: 7. Germline V gene sequence: CDR1 SGHRS, CDR2 YFSETQ. The length of the CDR3 is 15 residues. Here the CDR3 DNA reads TGCGCCAGCAGCTGGGTCGACAGGGCAACAGATACGCAGTATTTT. Protein: CASSWVDRATDTQYF.

In this sample, this clonotype turned up a few times. The chain combines TRBV10-3 with TRBJ2-1, with 9 bases aligning to TRBD1. There are 17 residues in the CDR3. The germline V gene has CDR1 ENHRY and CDR2 SYGVKD. V dropped 5 bases and J dropped 9; count of bases not matched to a gene: 17. CDR3 in amino acids: CAISPGVTGQGTIEQFF. The CDR3, as DNA: TGTGCCATCAGTCCGGGGGTCACGGGACAGGGCACGATTGAGCAGTTCTTC.

The chain joins TRBV6-6 to TRBJ2-7; TRBD1 matches 7 bases. The J call is doubtful: the DNA matches TRBJ2-5 better. Germline V CDR1 and CDR2: MNHNY, SVGAGI (reference sequence). CDR3 length: 15 amino acids. The CDR3 nucleotides read TGTGCCAGCAGTCCGGACAGGCCAAGAGGATGGACCCAGTACTTC. This sequence encodes CASSPDRPRGWTQYF.

This rearrangement joins TRBV3-1 to TRBJ2-1, with TRBD1 identical over 7 bases. V gave up 4 bases and J gave up 9 bases; unmatched junction bases: 6. The CDR3 has 13 amino acids. Germline CDR1 is LGHDT and CDR2 is YNNKEL (reference sequence). The chain's CDR3 is CASSPPGQVEQFF. The CDR3 DNA reads as TGTGCCAGCAGCCCCCCCGGACAGGTTGAGCAGTTCTTC.

This clonotype was seen more than once but under ten times. The chain carries TRBV12-3 or TRBV12-4 and TRBJ1-5; perhaps TRBD1 as D (6 bases). CDR3 length equals 14 residues. V was pared by 6 bases and J by 4 bases, with 13 bases between. The chain's CDR3 is CASRNRDINQPQHF. Here the CDR3 DNA reads TGTGCCAGCAGGAACCGGGACATAAATCAGCCCCAGCATTTT.

There are a few counts of this clonotype. J is TRBJ2-5 and V is TRBV12-3 or TRBV12-4; weak D call: TRBD1 (5 bases). The germline V and J ends were trimmed by 6 bases and 5 bases, with 16 bases remaining between them. The CDR3 is made up of 14 amino acids. Here the CDR3 reads CASSPGLGLETQYF. The DNA of the CDR3 is TGTGCCAGCAGCCCCGGGCTGGGGCTGGAGACCCAGTACTTC.